The 2 T cell receptor beta chains below come from one sample, sequenced in a study of OX40 agonist ivuxolimab in advanced cancers. The protocol was immunoSEQ multiplex PCR, while the TCRdb copy is restricted to in-frame clones and leaves out a portion. The sample has tens of thousands of clones; over 75% are singletons. Specimen: CD4+ or CD8+ T cells sorted from blood, collected in a trial of the OX40 agonist ivuxolimab. Every receptor here comes from an adult with an advanced solid tumor such as melanoma, head and neck, liver or kidney cancer.

The chain carries TRBV5-4 and TRBJ2-7, with TRBD1 matching 7 bases. This CDR3 has 14 amino acids. CDR1 and CDR2 from the germline V gene are SGHNT and YYREEE (reference sequence). Losses at the gene ends were 0 bases for V and 5 bases for J; bases not matched to a gene: 5. CDR3 bases: TGTGCCAGCAGCTTGGGACAGGGAAGGGACGAGCAGTACTTC. It encodes CASSLGQGRDEQYF.

This chain links TRBV6-5 with TRBJ1-1, with unresolved D. Germline values: CDR1 MNHEY, CDR2 SVGAGI. Trimming left V 6 bases short and J 8 bases short, with 13 bases between. The CDR3 totals 12 residues. The CDR3 reads CASSQNSREAFF. The CDR3 region has the DNA TGTGCCAGCAGCCAAAACTCAAGGGAAGCTTTCTTT.